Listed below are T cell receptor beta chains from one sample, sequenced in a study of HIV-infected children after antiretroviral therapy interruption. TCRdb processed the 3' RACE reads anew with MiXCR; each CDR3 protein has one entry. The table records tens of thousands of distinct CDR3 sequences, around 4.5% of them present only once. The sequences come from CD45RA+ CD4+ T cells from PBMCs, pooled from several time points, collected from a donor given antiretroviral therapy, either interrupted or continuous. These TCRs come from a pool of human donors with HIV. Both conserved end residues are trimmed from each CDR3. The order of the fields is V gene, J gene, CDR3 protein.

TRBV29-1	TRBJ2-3	SVGQSTDTQY
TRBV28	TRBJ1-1	ASHGTFGGTEAF
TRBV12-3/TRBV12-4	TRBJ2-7	ASSSGAAYEQY
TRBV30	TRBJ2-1	AWSQGLMNEQF
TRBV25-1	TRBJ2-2	ASRSTRGGPGELF
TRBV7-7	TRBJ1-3	VRGGPSGNTIY
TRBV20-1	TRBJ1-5	SARGGVEQPQH
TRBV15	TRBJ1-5	ATSKGVSNQPQH
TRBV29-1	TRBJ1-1	SARQDTEAF
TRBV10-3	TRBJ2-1	AISESGGSYNEQF
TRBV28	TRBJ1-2	ASSPGVGTPAIGYT
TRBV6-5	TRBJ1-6	ASSYKGQGVNSPLH
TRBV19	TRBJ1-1	ASSSYRQGKTEAF
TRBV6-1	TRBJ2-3	ASSEHGLAGGNTDTQY
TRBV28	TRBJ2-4	ASSKVVGFLAKNIQY
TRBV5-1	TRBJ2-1	ASSLAGTSDSNEQF
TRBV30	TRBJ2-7	AWIHGQGRSEQY
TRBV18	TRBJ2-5	ASSPKGVEGTETQY
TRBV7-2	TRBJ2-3	ASRFRDGTDTQY
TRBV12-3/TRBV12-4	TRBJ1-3	ASSLDSGNTIY
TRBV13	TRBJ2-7	ASSFPQY
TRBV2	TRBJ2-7	ASSRGGEQY
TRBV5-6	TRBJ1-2	ASSLETGSGANYGYT
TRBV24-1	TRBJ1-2	ATSDLGGYT
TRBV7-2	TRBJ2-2	ASSLGGAGSGELF
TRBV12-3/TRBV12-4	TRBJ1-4	ASSFGQTTNEKLF
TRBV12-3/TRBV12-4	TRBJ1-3	ASLRGAGNTIY
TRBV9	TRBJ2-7	ASSGGPLNGEQY
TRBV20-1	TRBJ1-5	SASRRGRSQPQH
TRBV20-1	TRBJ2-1	SARNPGTGEYNEQF
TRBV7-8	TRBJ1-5	ASSPTTGAGQPQH
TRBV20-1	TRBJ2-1	SASDRGGEQF
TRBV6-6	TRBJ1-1	ASSFPTSRGTEAF
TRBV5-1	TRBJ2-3	ASSLFPTDTQY
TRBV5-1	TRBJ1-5	ASSFEGANQPQH
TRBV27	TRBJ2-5	ASSLRRDQETQY
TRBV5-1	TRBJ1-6	ASSSYSGGGNSPLH
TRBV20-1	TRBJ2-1	SAREGFGNEQF
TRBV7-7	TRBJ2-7	ASSLEAGSYEQY
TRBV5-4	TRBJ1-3	ASSPQSEGNTIY
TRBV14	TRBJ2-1	ASSPPGPNNEQF
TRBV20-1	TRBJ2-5	SAQTSGGAGETQY
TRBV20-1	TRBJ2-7	SASRAAYLYEQY
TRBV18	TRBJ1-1	ASSPQGRLNTEAF
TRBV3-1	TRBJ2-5	ASSHATSGKEETQY
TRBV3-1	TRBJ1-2	ASSQTGERGYT
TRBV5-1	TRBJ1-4	ASSLADGLGEKLF
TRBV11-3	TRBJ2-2	ASSTRTGWTGELF
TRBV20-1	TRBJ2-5	SAPILGGKETQY
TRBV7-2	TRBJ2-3	ASSLGRGGHPVTDTQY
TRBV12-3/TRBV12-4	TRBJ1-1	ASTTGLRGTEAF
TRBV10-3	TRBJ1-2	AITSPTSYGYT
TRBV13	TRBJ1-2	ASSLGRYGYT
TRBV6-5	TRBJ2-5	ASSYKYQETQY
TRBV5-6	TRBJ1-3	ASSGWTGSGNTIY
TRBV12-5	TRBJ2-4	ASGLDDREAKNIQY
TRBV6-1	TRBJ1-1	ASSEGRGGTEAF
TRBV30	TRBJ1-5	AWDQPQH
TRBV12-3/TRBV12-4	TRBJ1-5	ASSLQGARQPQH
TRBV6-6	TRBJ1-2	ASSLGQGSYGYT